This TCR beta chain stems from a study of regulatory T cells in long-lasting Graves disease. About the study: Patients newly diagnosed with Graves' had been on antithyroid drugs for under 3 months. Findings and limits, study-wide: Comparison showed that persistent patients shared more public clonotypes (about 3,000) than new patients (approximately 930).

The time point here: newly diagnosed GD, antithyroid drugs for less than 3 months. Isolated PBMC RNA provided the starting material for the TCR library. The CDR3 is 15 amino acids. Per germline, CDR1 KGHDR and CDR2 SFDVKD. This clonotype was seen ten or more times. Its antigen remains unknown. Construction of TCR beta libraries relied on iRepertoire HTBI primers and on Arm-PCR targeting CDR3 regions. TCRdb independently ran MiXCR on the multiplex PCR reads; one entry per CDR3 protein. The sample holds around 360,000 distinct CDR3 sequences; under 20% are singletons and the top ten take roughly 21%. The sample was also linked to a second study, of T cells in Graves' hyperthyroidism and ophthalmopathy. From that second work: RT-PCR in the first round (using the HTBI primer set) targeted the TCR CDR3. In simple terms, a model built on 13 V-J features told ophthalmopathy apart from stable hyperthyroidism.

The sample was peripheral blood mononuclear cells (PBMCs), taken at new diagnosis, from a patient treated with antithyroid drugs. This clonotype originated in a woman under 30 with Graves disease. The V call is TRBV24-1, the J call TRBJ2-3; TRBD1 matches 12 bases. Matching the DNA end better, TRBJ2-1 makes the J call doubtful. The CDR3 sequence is CATSDRDRGLDEQFF. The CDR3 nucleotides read TGTGCCACCAGTGACCGGGACAGGGGGCTCGATGAGCAGTTCTTC.